The 17 T cell receptor beta chains below were found in one sample sequenced in a study of regulatory T cells in long-lasting Graves disease. The TCR beta library used iRepertoire HTBI primers with Arm-PCR amplification of CDR3. Using its own MiXCR run on the multiplex PCR reads, TCRdb lists one record per CDR3 protein. The data hold 450,000 or so distinct CDR3 sequences, with less than 25% observed a single time. The sample's time point: persistent/refractory GD, antithyroid drugs over 5 years with positive TRAb. The authors made the TCR library using RNA they extracted from PBMCs. The sequenced sample was peripheral blood mononuclear cells (PBMCs), obtained when the disease was refractory, from a patient treated with antithyroid drugs. Receptor source: a female donor with Graves disease.

This clonotype was detected many times. Here the CDR3 reads CASSAFSSYEQYF. DNA for the CDR3: TGTGCCAGCAGTGCGTTCAGCTCCTACGAGCAGTACTTC. The rearrangement links TRBV2 to TRBJ2-7; D not resolved. The CDR3 is made up of 13 amino acids. CDR1 and CDR2 (germline): SNHLY, FYNNEI. Trimming took 4 bases from V and 0 from J, leaving 7 bases between them.

This clonotype appeared many times. The J gene is TRBJ2-7, the V gene TRBV7-6; TRBD2 aligns across 7 bases. The CDR3 consists of 14 residues. The J segment lost 4 bases and the V segment lost 6 bases, leaving 9 bases of the junction unmatched. Germline CDR1 and CDR2: SGHVS and FNYEAQ. This CDR3 reads CASSPSGILYEQYF. CDR3 DNA: TGTGCCAGCAGTCCGAGCGGGATTCTTTACGAGCAGTACTTC. The full variable domain, rest sourced from reference TRBV7-6 and TRBJ2-7, is GAGVSQSPRYKVTKRGQDVALRCDPISGHVSLYWYRQALGQGPEFLTYFNYEAQQDKSGLPNDRFSAERPEGSISTLTIQRTEQRDSAMYRCASSPSGILYEQYFGPGTRLTVT.

This clonotype occurred many times. The chain uses TRBV13 and TRBJ2-2; 7 positions match TRBD1. CDR3 length: 14 residues. CDR1 PRHDT and CDR2 FYEKMQ come from the germline V gene (reference sequence). Losses at the gene ends were 4 bases for V and 6 bases for J; bases not matched to a gene: 5. CDR3 region: CASSSTDRAGELFF. CDR3 bases: TGTGCCAGCAGCTCCACAGACAGGGCCGGGGAGCTGTTTTTT. Filled out from reference TRBV13 and TRBJ2-2, the complete variable domain reads AAGVIQSPRHLIKEKRETATLKCYPIPRHDTVYWYQQGPGQDPQFLISFYEKMQSDKGSIPDRFSAQQFSDYHSELNMSSLELGDSALYFCASSSTDRAGELFFGEGSRLTVL.

The rearrangement uses TRBV7-2 and TRBJ1-1; TRBD1 aligns across 10 bases. The CDR3 is made up of 15 amino acids. The ends lost 5 bases at V and 4 bases at J; junction bases unmatched: 7. The germline gives CDR1 SGHTA, CDR2 FQGNSA. CDR3 nucleotides: TGTGCCAGCAGCCCATGGACAGGGGGTTCCACTGAAGCTTTCTTT. Translation: CASSPWTGGSTEAFF. Drawing the rest from reference TRBV7-2 and TRBJ1-1, the complete variable domain is GAGVSQSPSNKVTEKGKDVELRCDPISGHTALYWYRQSLGQGLEFLIYFQGNSAPDKSGLPSDRFSAERTGGSVSTLTIQRTQQEDSAVYLCASSPWTGGSTEAFFGQGTRLTVV.

In this sample, this clonotype turned up once. Being one base from a much bigger clone, this may be a read error. The chain is built from TRBV7-2 and TRBJ1-1; no clear D gene. The CDR3 spans 14 residues. Germline loops: CDR1 SGHTA, CDR2 FQGNSA. The CDR3 nucleotides are TGTGCCAGCAGCTTAGCGCCCCTGAACACTGGAGCTTTCTTT. Its translation is CASSLAPLNTGAFF.

This clonotype was detected a few times. The V and J genes are TRBV19 and TRBJ1-2; D gene uncertain. Germline CDR1 is LNHDA and CDR2 is SQIVND (reference sequence). V lost 4 bases and J lost 8, with 11 bases in between. The CDR3 is 12 residues long. The CDR3 is CASSNRADGYTF. The CDR3, as DNA: TGTGCCAGTAGTAACCGGGCTGACGGCTACACCTTC.

This clonotype was seen a handful of times. The V call is TRBV30, the J call TRBJ2-3; 11 positions agree with TRBD1. The germline CDR1 and CDR2 sequences are GTSNPN and SVGIG (reference sequence). The CDR3 runs 17 residues. After removal of 0 bases from V and 10 bases from J, the junction contained 15 bases not matched to a gene. The CDR3 DNA sequence: TGTGCCTGGAGTGTATATCGCGGACAGGGGGCTGCAGGGGCGCAGTATTTT. Translating gives CAWSVYRGQGAAGAQYF.

This clonotype has ten or more counts. The V and J genes are TRBV6-5 and TRBJ2-7; either TRBD1 or TRBD2 may fit D (5 bases each). CDR1 and CDR2 (germline): MNHEY, SVGAGI. V dropped 0 bases and J dropped 4 bases, with 19 bases sitting between them. This CDR3 has 17 amino acids. CDR3 bases: TGTGCCAGCAGTTACTCGAAGTCCTGGGGGAATAGGTACGAGCAGTACTTC. This encodes CASSYSKSWGNRYEQYF.

The sample holds a few counts of this clonotype. The junction departs from germline at one end; a sequencing error may be responsible. V is TRBV9 and J is TRBJ2-2; TRBD2 aligns across 8 bases. The V gene's germline CDR1 is SGDLS and CDR2 YYNGEE. This CDR3 has 13 residues. The CDR3 nucleotides read TGTGCCAGCAGCGTAGCTACGGGAGGGGGGCTGTTTTTT. The encoded protein is CASSVATGGGLFF.

This clonotype was seen ten or more times. This chain links TRBV7-2 with TRBJ2-7, with D tentatively TRBD2 (6 bases). This CDR3 has 14 amino acids. CDR1 is SGHTA and CDR2 is FQGNSA in the germline V gene. Trimming took off 1 base at V and 5 bases at J, with 12 bases between the two ends. The CDR3 region is CASSLGVREDEQYF. CDR3 nucleotides: TGTGCCAGCAGCTTAGGGGTCAGGGAGGACGAGCAGTACTTC.

This clonotype was counted at least ten times. The chain uses TRBV28 and TRBJ1-2; D gene unclear. CDR1 is MDHEN and CDR2 is SYDVKM in the germline V gene. This CDR3 has 12 residues. Trimming took 7 bases from V and 9 from J, leaving 15 bases between them. CDR3 region: CASTVGDESYTF. CDR3 DNA sequence: TGTGCCAGCACCGTTGGAGATGAGAGCTACACCTTC.

This clonotype was recorded many times. The J gene is TRBJ2-2, the V gene TRBV11-2; 9 nucleotides align to TRBD2. The CDR3 covers 18 residues. The junction had 16 bases not matched to a gene; V was cut back by 5 bases and J by 6 bases. Germline values: CDR1 SGHAT, CDR2 FQNNGV. The CDR3 is CASSIRALASGISGELFF. Written as DNA, the CDR3 is TGTGCCAGCAGCATACGGGCCCTGGCTAGCGGGATTTCCGGGGAGCTGTTTTTT.

This clonotype was observed a single time. V gene TRBV27 combines with J gene TRBJ2-7, with D unclear. V lost 5 bases, J lost 3 bases, and 11 bases lay in between. This CDR3 contains 13 residues. The germline CDR1 and CDR2 sequences are MNHEY and SMNVEV (reference sequence). The CDR3, as DNA: TGTGCCAGCAGTCCAAGCCCGGGCTACGAGCAGTACTTC. This sequence encodes CASSPSPGYEQYF.

With respect to this clonotype: This may arise from a read error, as a much more abundant clone is one base away. The chain is built from TRBV12-3 or TRBV12-4 and TRBJ2-5; tentative D call: TRBD2 (6 bases). Trimming stripped 11 bases from V and 4 bases from J, with 17 bases between. The CDR3 totals 13 residues. CDR3 nucleotide sequence: TGTGCCCGCGCCCGGGACTTCGGAGAGACCCAGTACTTC. It yields the protein CARARDFGETQYF.

This clonotype was recorded many times. This chain uses TRBV11-1 with TRBJ2-5; D unclear. This CDR3 region has 16 residues. Deletions cut 2 bases from V and 1 base from J, with 14 bases between. The germline gives CDR1 SGHAT, CDR2 FQDESV (reference sequence). CDR3 nucleotides: TGTGCCAGCAGCTTACCGGCGAGGCGGAGCCAAGAGACCCAGTACTTC. Its protein is CASSLPARRSQETQYF.

The table lists this clonotype with many counts. The V gene is TRBV19, the J gene TRBJ1-5; a weak D match, TRBD1 (6 bases). The CDR3 has 15 amino acids. Trimming cost V 10 bases and J 2 bases, with 18 bases left between them. Germline CDR1 and CDR2: LNHDA and SQIVND (reference sequence). CDR3 nucleotides: TGTGCCACCCACCCCCGGGGACACGGCAATCAGCCCCAGCATTTT. Amino acid sequence: CATHPRGHGNQPQHF.

With regard to this clonotype: This may be a read error: a much more frequent sequence differs by one nucleotide. V is TRBV28 and J is TRBJ2-2; D unclear. The CDR3 loop spans 16 amino acids. Germline values: CDR1 MDHEN, CDR2 SYDVKM. Trimming left V 6 bases short and J 6 bases short, with 20 bases between. The CDR3 DNA is TGTGCCAGCAGCGAGGTCGACGCGACGTATGCCGGGGAGCTGTTTTTT. Protein sequence: CASSEVDATYAGELFF.